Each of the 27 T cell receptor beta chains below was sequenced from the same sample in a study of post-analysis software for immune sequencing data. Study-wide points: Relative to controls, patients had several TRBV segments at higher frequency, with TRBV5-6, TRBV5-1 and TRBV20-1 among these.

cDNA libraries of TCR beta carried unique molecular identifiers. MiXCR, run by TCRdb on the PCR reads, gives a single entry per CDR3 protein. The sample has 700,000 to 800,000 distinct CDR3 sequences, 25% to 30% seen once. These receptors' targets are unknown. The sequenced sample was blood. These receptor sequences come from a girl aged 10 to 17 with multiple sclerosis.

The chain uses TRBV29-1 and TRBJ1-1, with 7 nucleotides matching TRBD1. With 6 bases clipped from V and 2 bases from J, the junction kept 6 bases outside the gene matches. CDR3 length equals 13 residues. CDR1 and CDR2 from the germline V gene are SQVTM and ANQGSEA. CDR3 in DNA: TGCAGCGTCAGGACAGGAGTAAACACTGAAGCTTTCTTT. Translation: CSVRTGVNTEAFF.

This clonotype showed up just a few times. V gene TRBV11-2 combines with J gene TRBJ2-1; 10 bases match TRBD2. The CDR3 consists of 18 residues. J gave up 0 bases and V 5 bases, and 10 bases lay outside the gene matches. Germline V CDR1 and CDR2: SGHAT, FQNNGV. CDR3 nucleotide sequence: TGTGCCAGCAGCGCCGAACTAGCGGGAAGGGGCTCCTACAATGAGCAGTTCTTC. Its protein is CASSAELAGRGSYNEQFF.

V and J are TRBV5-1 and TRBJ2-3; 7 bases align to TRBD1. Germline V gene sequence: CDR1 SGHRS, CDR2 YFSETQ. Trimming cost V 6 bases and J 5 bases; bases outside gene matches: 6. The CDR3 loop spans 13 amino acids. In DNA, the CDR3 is TGCGCCAGCATCGACAGGGATAAAGATACGCAGTATTTT. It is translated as CASIDRDKDTQYF.

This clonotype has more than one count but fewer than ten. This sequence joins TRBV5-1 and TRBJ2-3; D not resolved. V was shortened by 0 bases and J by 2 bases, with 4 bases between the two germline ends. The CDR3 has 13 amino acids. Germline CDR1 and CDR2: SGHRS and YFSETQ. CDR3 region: CASSLAATDTQYF. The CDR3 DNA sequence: TGCGCCAGCAGCTTGGCGGCCACAGATACGCAGTATTTT.

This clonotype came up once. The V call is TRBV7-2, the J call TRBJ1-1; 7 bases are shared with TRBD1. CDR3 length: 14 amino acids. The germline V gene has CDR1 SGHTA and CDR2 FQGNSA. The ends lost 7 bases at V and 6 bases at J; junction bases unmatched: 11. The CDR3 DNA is TGTGCCAGCATACCAACAGGGGTTCTCGCTGAAGCTTTCTTT. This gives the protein CASIPTGVLAEAFF.

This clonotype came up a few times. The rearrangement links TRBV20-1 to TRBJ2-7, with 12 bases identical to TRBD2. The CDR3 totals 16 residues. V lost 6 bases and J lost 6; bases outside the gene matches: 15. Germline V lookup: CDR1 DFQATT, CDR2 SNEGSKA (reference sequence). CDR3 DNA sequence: TGCAGTGCCACCCTCCCTAGCGGGAGGGCCGGGGGCGAGCAGTACTTC. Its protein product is CSATLPSGRAGGEQYF.

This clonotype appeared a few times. In nucleotides, the CDR3 is TGCGCCAGCAGACGTACTAGGTCGGTGGCCCCCGATACGCAGTATTTT. This translates into CASRRTRSVAPDTQYF. V is TRBV5-1 and J is TRBJ2-3, with D maybe TRBD2 (5 bases). V was trimmed by 5 bases and J by 6 bases, leaving 22 bases between them. The CDR3 spans 16 residues. CDR1 and CDR2 (germline): SGHRS, YFSETQ.

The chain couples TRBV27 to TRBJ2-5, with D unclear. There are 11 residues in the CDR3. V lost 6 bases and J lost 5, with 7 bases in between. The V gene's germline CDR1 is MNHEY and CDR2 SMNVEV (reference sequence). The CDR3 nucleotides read TGTGCCAGCAGAGAGGCCGAGACCCAGTACTTC. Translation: CASREAETQYF.

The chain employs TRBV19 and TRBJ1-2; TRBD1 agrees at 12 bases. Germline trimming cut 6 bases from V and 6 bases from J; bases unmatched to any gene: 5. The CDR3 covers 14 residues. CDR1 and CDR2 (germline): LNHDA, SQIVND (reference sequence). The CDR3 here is CASRRDRGLDGYTF. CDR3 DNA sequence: TGTGCCAGTAGGCGGGACAGGGGGCTTGATGGCTACACCTTC.

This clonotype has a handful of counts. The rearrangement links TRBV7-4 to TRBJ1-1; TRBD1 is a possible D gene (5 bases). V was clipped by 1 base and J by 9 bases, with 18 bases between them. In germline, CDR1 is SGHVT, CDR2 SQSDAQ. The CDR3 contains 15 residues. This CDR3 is CASSLEIRGYGKAFF. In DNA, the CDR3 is TGTGCCAGCAGCTTAGAGATTCGGGGGTACGGGAAAGCTTTCTTT.

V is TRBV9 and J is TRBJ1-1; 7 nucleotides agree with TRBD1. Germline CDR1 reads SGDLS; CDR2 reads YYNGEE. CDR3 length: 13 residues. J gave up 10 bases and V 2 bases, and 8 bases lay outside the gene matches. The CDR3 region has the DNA TGTGCCAGCAGCGTGAGGCCCAGGGACAGAGCTTTCTTT. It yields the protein CASSVRPRDRAFF. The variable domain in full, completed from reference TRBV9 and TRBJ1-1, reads DSGVTQTPKHLITATGQRVTLRCSPRSGDLSVYWYQQSLDQGLQFLIQYYNGEERAKGNILERFSAQQFPDLHSELNLSSLELGDSALYFCASSVRPRDRAFFGQGTRLTVV.

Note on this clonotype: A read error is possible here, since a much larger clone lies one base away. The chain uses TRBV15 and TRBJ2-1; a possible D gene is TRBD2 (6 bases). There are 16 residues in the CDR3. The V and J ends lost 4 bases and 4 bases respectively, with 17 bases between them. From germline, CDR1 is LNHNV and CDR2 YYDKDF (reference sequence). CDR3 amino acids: CATSIPSRRDYNEQFF. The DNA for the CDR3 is TGTGCCACCAGCATCCCTTCCCGGCGGGATTACAATGAGCAGTTCTTC.

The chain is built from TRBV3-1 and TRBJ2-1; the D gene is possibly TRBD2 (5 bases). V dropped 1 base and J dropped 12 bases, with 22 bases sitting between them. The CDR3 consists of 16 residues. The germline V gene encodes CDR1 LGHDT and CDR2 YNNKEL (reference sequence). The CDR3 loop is CASSQGVNSRYRGQFF. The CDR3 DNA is TGTGCCAGCAGCCAAGGGGTTAATAGCCGATACCGGGGGCAGTTCTTC.

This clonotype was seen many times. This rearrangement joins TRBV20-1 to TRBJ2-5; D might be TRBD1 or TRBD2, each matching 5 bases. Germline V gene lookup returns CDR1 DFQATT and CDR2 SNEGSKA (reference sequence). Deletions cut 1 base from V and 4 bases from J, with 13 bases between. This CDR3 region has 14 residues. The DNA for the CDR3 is TGCAGTGCTAGAGGGGGGTGGCGTGGAGAGACCCAGTACTTC. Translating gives CSARGGWRGETQYF.

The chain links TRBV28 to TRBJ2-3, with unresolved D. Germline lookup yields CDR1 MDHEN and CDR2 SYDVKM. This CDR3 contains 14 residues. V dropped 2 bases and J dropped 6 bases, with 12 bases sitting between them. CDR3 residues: CASSLPHTTDTQYF. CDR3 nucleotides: TGTGCCAGCAGTTTACCCCATACCACCGATACGCAGTATTTT.

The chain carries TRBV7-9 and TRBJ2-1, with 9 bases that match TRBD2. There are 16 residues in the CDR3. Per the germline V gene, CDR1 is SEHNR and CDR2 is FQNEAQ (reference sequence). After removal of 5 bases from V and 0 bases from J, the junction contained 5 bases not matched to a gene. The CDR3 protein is CASSIYSGSSYNEQFF. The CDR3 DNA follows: TGTGCCAGCAGCATATATAGCGGGAGCTCCTACAATGAGCAGTTCTTC. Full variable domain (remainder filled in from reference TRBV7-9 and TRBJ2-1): DTGVSQNPRHKITKRGQNVTFRCDPISEHNRLYWYRQTLGQGPEFLTYFQNEAQLEKSRLLSDRFSAERPKGSFSTLEIQRTEQGDSAMYLCASSIYSGSSYNEQFFGPGTRLTVL.

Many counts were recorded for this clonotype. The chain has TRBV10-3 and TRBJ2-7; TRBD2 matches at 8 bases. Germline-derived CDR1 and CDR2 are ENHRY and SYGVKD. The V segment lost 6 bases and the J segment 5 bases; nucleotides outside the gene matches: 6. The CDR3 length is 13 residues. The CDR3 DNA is TGTGCCATCAGAGGACTAGCCGACCACGAGCAGTACTTC. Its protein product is CAIRGLADHEQYF.

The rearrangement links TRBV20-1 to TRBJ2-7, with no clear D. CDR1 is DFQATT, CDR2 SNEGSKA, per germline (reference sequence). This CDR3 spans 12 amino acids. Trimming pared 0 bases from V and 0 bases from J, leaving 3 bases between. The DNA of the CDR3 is TGCAGTGCTAGAGATCACTCCTACGAGCAGTACTTC. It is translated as CSARDHSYEQYF.

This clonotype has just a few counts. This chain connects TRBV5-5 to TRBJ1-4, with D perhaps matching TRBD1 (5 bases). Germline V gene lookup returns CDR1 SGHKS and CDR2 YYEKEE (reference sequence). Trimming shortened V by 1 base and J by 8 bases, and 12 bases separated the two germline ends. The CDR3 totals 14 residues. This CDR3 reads CASSLRLWGEKLFF. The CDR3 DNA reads TGTGCCAGCAGCTTGCGACTATGGGGGGAAAAACTGTTTTTT.

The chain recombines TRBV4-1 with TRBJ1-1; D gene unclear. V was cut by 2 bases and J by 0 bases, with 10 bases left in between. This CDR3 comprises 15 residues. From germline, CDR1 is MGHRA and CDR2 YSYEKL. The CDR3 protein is CASSQRSGVNTEAFF. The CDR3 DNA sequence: TGCGCCAGCAGCCAACGGTCCGGGGTGAACACTGAAGCTTTCTTT.

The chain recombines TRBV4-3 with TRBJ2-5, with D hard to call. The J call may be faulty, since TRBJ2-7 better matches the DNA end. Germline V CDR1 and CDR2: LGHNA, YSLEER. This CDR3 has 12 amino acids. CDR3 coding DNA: TGCGCCAGCAGCCGGACGGGCTGCGAGCAGTACTTC. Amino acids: CASSRTGCEQYF.

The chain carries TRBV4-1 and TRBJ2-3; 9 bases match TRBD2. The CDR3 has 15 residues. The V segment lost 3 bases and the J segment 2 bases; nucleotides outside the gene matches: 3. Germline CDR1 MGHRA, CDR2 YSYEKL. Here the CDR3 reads CASSQVAGVTDTQYF. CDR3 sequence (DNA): TGCGCCAGCAGCCAGGTAGCGGGGGTCACAGATACGCAGTATTTT.

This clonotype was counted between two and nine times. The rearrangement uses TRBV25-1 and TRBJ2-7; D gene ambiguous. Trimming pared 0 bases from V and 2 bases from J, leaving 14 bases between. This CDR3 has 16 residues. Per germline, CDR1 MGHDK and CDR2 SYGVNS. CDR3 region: CASSEYGAGSAYEQYF. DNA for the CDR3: TGTGCCAGCAGTGAATATGGTGCCGGCAGCGCCTACGAGCAGTACTTC.

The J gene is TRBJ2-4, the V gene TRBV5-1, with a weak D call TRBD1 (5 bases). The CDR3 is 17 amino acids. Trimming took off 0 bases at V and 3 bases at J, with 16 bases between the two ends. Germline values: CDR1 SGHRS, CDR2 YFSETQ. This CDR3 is CASSLGRGMSGKNIQYF. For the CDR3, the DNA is TGCGCCAGCAGCTTGGGTAGGGGTATGTCGGGCAAAAACATTCAGTACTTC.

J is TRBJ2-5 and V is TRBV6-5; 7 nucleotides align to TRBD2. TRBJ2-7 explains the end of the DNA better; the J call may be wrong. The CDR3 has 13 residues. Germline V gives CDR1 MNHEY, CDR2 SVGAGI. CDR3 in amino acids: CARSSGPSYEQYF. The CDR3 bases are TGTGCCAGGTCTAGCGGACCTTCCTACGAGCAGTACTTC.

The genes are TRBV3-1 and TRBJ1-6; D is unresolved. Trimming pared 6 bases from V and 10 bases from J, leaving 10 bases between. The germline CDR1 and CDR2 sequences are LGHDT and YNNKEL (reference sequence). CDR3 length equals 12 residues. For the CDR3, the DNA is TGTGCCAGCAGAGAGTTAGGATCACCCCTCCACTTT. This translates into CASRELGSPLHF.

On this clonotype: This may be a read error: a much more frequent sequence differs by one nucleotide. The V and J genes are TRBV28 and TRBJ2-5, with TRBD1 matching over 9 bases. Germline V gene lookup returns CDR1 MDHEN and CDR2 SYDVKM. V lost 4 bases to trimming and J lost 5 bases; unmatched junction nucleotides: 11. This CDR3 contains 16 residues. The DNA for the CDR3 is TGTGCCAGCAGTTCTGCCGGGACAGGGAGCTGGGAGACCCAGTACTTC. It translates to CASSSAGTGSWETQYF.